The 22 T cell receptor beta chains below come from one sample, sequenced in a study of blood T cell repertoires in COVID-19. Produced via immunoSEQ multiplex PCR; TCRdb's table is partial and in-frame only. Among 270,000 or so clones listed, 86% were seen once. The specimen was peripheral blood. Receptors originate from a woman aged 25-40 years with COVID-19, enrolled during active disease.

This clone was seen only once. This chain joins TRBV29-1 and TRBJ1-1; unclear D gene. This CDR3 spans 13 amino acids. Germline V gives CDR1 SQVTM, CDR2 ANQGSEA. Trimming cost V 6 bases and J 1 base, with 12 bases left between them. CDR3 sequence reads: CSVPVYGNTEAFF. The CDR3 DNA follows: TGCAGCGTGCCCGTCTACGGGAACACTGAAGCTTTCTTT. Using reference TRBV29-1 and TRBJ1-1 for the parts outside the CDR3, the full variable domain is SAVISQKPSRDICQRGTSLTIQCQVDSQVTMMFWYRQQPGQSLTLIATANQGSEATYESGFVIDKFPISRPNLTFSTLTVSNMSPEDSSIYLCSVPVYGNTEAFFGQGTRLTVV.

The chain combines TRBV7-8 with TRBJ2-7; TRBD1 might be the D (6 bases). Deletions cut 4 bases from V and 3 bases from J, with 10 bases between. Germline-derived CDR1 and CDR2 are SGHVS and FQNEAQ. CDR3 size: 13 residues. The CDR3 DNA reads TGTGCCAGCAGCTGGACAGTGGACTACGAGCAGTACTTC. The encoded protein is CASSWTVDYEQYF.

This clone has a single count. The chain joins TRBV4-2 to TRBJ1-1, with 7 nucleotides matching TRBD1. The CDR3 is 16 amino acids. Trimming cost V 1 base and J 0 bases; bases outside gene matches: 5. Germline values: CDR1 LGHNA, CDR2 YNFKEQ. For the CDR3, the DNA is TGTGCCAGCAGCCAAGGACGGGACAGAATGAACACTGAAGCTTTCTTT. This codes for CASSQGRDRMNTEAFF.

The sample holds one count of this clone. The chain has TRBV24-1 and TRBJ1-1, with 8 bases fitting TRBD1. Trimming at V came to 3 bases and at J to 5 bases, leaving 4 bases not matched to a gene. CDR1 and CDR2 from the germline V gene are KGHDR and SFDVKD. This CDR3 comprises 14 residues. CDR3 sequence (DNA): TGTGCCACCAGTGATGCGGACAGGGATACTGAAGCTTTCTTT. It translates to CATSDADRDTEAFF.

This clone showed up just once. The V and J genes are TRBV19 and TRBJ1-1; possibly TRBD1 for D (6 bases). This CDR3 has 12 residues. V lost 3 bases and J 8 bases, leaving 10 bases between the germline ends. Per the germline V gene, CDR1 is LNHDA and CDR2 is SQIVND (reference sequence). The CDR3 coding sequence is TGTGCCAGTAGTATGGGGACATTAGAAGCTTTCTTT. Translating it yields CASSMGTLEAFF.

CDR3 DNA sequence: TGCGCCAGCAGCTTGGGGCCCGGAGGGAACACTGAAGCTTTCTTT. The encoded protein is CASSLGPGGNTEAFF. V gene TRBV5-1 combines with J gene TRBJ1-1; D remains ambiguous. The V end lost 0 bases, the J end lost 1 base, and 10 bases lay between the germline ends. The CDR3 is 15 amino acids. Germline V lookup: CDR1 SGHRS, CDR2 YFSETQ.

The CDR3 sequence is CASSVAGDRGRYNEQFF. The CDR3 nucleotides read TGTGCCAGCAGCGTAGCGGGGGACAGGGGCCGTTACAATGAGCAGTTCTTC. The rearrangement joins TRBV9 to TRBJ2-1; 10 bases line up with TRBD1. Germline-derived CDR1 and CDR2 are SGDLS and YYNGEE. The trim removed 0 bases at V and 4 bases at J, leaving 7 bases unmatched. The CDR3 loop spans 17 amino acids.

V and J are TRBV28 and TRBJ1-2, with TRBD1 matching 11 bases. Per germline, CDR1 MDHEN and CDR2 SYDVKM. V was pared by 6 bases and J by 8 bases, with 5 bases of the junction left unmatched. The CDR3 is 13 residues long. The CDR3 coding sequence is TGTGCCAGCAGCTCCGGGACAGGGGGGGGCTACACCTTC. Protein: CASSSGTGGGYTF.

V is TRBV29-1 and J is TRBJ1-3; D call uncertain. With 4 bases removed from V and 0 bases from J, the gap between germline ends came to 7 bases. The length of the CDR3 is 13 residues. Germline V gives CDR1 SQVTM, CDR2 ANQGSEA. This chain's CDR3 is CSVGGASGNTIYF. In DNA, the CDR3 is TGCAGCGTTGGAGGAGCCTCTGGAAACACCATATATTTT.

CDR3 in amino acids: CAWSFNLGGTQYF. Written as DNA, the CDR3 is TGTGCCTGGAGTTTCAATCTCGGGGGTACGCAGTATTTT. V usage is TRBV30 and J usage is TRBJ2-3; a weak D match, TRBD2 (6 bases). V dropped 2 bases and J dropped 8 bases, with 14 bases sitting between them. The germline gives CDR1 GTSNPN, CDR2 SVGIG (reference sequence). This CDR3 spans 13 amino acids.

This clone was seen only a few times. The chain recombines TRBV6-5 with TRBJ1-2, with TRBD1 as a possible D gene (5 bases). Germline V gives CDR1 MNHEY, CDR2 SVGAGI. The CDR3 extends over 14 amino acids. Between the trimmed V and J ends, which lost 2 bases and 2 bases, there was a span of 9 bases. The CDR3 bases are TGTGCCAGCAGTTACGGGCAGGGCAACTATGGCTACACCTTC. It codes for CASSYGQGNYGYTF.

The chain carries TRBV28 and TRBJ2-3, with D possibly matching TRBD1 (7 bases). CDR3 size: 16 residues. The V gene's germline CDR1 is MDHEN and CDR2 SYDVKM. The V end was cut by 8 bases, the J end by 4 bases, with 22 bases between. The CDR3 here is CASPPGGKVVADTQYF. CDR3 coding DNA: TGTGCCAGCCCTCCAGGGGGGAAGGTGGTAGCAGATACGCAGTATTTT.

This sequence joins TRBV14 and TRBJ2-2, with 8 bases matching TRBD2. In germline, CDR1 is SGHDN, CDR2 FVKESK. Trimming at V came to 4 bases and at J to 3 bases, leaving 16 bases not matched to a gene. This CDR3 has 19 amino acids. As DNA, the CDR3 is TGTGCCAGCAGCCTCCGAAGGTTCTCTAGCGGGTTACACACCGGGGAGCTGTTTTTT. Its translation: CASSLRRFSSGLHTGELFF. Combining the CDR3 with reference TRBV14 and TRBJ2-2 gives the whole variable domain EAGVTQFPSHSVIEKGQTVTLRCDPISGHDNLYWYRRVMGKEIKFLLHFVKESKQDESGMPNNRFLAERTGGTYSTLKVQPAELEDSGVYFCASSLRRFSSGLHTGELFFGEGSRLTVL.

The chain employs TRBV2 and TRBJ1-5; the D gene is possibly TRBD1 (6 bases). The CDR3 consists of 14 residues. From germline, CDR1 is SNHLY and CDR2 FYNNEI. V was pared by 6 bases and J by 2 bases, with 11 bases between. CDR3 loop: CASRDRTGNQPQHF. CDR3 DNA sequence: TGTGCCAGCAGAGACAGGACTGGCAATCAGCCCCAGCATTTT. Drawing the rest from reference TRBV2 and TRBJ1-5, the complete variable domain is EPEVTQTPSHQVTQMGQEVILRCVPISNHLYFYWYRQILGQKVEFLVSFYNNEISEKSEIFDDQFSVERPDGSNFTLKIRSTKLEDSAMYFCASRDRTGNQPQHFGDGTRLSIL.

The V gene is TRBV19, the J gene TRBJ1-1; D gene ambiguous. Germline V gene lookup returns CDR1 LNHDA and CDR2 SQIVND (reference sequence). The CDR3 is made up of 13 amino acids. V dropped 6 bases and J dropped 1 base, with 9 bases sitting between them. This CDR3 is CASSMGWNTEAFF. As DNA, the CDR3 is TGTGCCAGTAGCATGGGCTGGAACACTGAAGCTTTCTTT.

The chain recombines TRBV9 with TRBJ2-5; 12 positions match TRBD2. V lost 0 bases and J lost 1; bases outside the gene matches: 7. CDR1 is SGDLS, CDR2 YYNGEE, per germline. CDR3 length equals 18 residues. The DNA of the CDR3 is TGTGCCAGCAGCGTAGGAGGACTAGCGGGGCGGGTCCAAGAGACCCAGTACTTC. This gives the protein CASSVGGLAGRVQETQYF.

The V gene is TRBV4-1, the J gene TRBJ2-7; D is uncertain. CDR1 MGHRA and CDR2 YSYEKL come from the germline V gene. V lost 2 bases and J 0 bases, leaving 11 bases between the germline ends. The CDR3 length is 15 residues. The CDR3 DNA reads TGCGCCAGCAGCCAATCCCCCATAGCCTCCTACGAGCAGTACTTC. This gives the protein CASSQSPIASYEQYF.

CDR3 amino acids: CASSPPVGASKVPLHF. CDR3 sequence (DNA): TGCGCCAGCAGCCCTCCGGTGGGGGCGTCAAAGGTACCCCTCCACTTT. The chain links TRBV4-1 to TRBJ1-6; possibly TRBD1 for D (6 bases). The CDR3 is 16 amino acids. The V end was cut by 4 bases, the J end by 12 bases, with 22 bases between. Germline CDR1 is MGHRA and CDR2 is YSYEKL.

V is TRBV11-2 and J is TRBJ1-6; tentative D call: TRBD1 (5 bases). CDR1 is SGHAT, CDR2 FQNNGV, per germline. The CDR3 extends over 15 amino acids. V was cut by 3 bases and J by 10 bases, with 16 bases left in between. CDR3 residues: CASSLGGVNLSPLHF. CDR3 nucleotide sequence: TGTGCCAGCAGCTTGGGAGGGGTCAATTTGTCACCCCTCCACTTT.

This clone was found once. The chain joins TRBV5-5 to TRBJ2-1; 13 bases are a match to TRBD2. V lost 2 bases to trimming and J lost 15 bases; unmatched junction nucleotides: 11. The germline V gene encodes CDR1 SGHKS and CDR2 YYEKEE (reference sequence). There are 15 residues in the CDR3. CDR3 nucleotide sequence: TGTGCCAGCAGCTTACTAGGGACTAGCGGGGATTGGGGGTTCTTC. As protein: CASSLLGTSGDWGFF.

The chain carries TRBV7-2 and TRBJ2-3; 13 bases align to TRBD2. This CDR3 spans 16 amino acids. The V gene end was trimmed by 4 bases and the J gene end by 3 bases; junction bases not matched to a gene: 4. Per germline, CDR1 SGHTA and CDR2 FQGNSA. CDR3 bases: TGTGCCAGCAGCTCACTAGCGGGGGGGTTTACAGATACGCAGTATTTT. This gives the protein CASSSLAGGFTDTQYF.

CDR3 region: CASSLRPAGYTGELFF. CDR3 nucleotides: TGTGCCAGCAGCTTAAGGCCAGCGGGGTACACCGGGGAGCTGTTTTTT. The rearrangement links TRBV7-2 to TRBJ2-2; TRBD2 aligns across 7 bases. V dropped 2 bases and J dropped 3; count of bases not matched to a gene: 6. The CDR3 length is 16 residues. From germline, CDR1 is SGHTA and CDR2 FQGNSA.